The T cell receptor (beta chain) under discussion was sequenced for a study of identical twins. From the 5' RACE reads, TCRdb called clonotypes with MiXCR, one entry per CDR3 protein. The table shows around 1.7 million distinct CDR3 sequences, with roughly a third occurring only once. As concerns this clonotype: What it binds is not known.

Regarding the study as a whole: It was cross-sectional statistical analysis, not following the same donors, that the conclusions relied on. Out-of-frame alpha sequences common to twins exhibited a surplus of low generation probability. Zero-insertion analyses could be partly confounded by invariant MAIT and iNKT cells. The study found weaker excess twin sharing in beta out-of-frame sequences.

Trimming removed 4 bases from V and 2 bases from J; junction bases left unmatched: 15. Germline CDR1 DFQATT, CDR2 SNEGSKA (reference sequence). This CDR3 contains 17 residues. The sequence was obtained from a newborn girl in good health. The chain has TRBV20-1 and TRBJ2-7, with 9 bases identical to TRBD1. Source material: cord blood. CDR3 nucleotide sequence: TGCAGTGCTATCCCAGATAAGGCCGGGACAGGGACCTACGAGCAGTACTTC. Protein product: CSAIPDKAGTGTYEQYF.